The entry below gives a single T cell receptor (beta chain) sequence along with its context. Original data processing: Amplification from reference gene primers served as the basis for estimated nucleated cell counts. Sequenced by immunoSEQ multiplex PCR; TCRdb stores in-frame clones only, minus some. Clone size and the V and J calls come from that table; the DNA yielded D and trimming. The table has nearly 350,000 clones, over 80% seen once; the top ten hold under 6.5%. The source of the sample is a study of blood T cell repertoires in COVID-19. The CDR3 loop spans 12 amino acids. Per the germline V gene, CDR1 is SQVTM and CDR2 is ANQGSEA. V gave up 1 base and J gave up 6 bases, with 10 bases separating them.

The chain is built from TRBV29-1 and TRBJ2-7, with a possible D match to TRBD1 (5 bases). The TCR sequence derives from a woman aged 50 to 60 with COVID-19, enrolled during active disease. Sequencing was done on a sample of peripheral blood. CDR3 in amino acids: CSVEGAGLEQYF. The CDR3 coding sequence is TGCAGCGTTGAAGGGGCAGGGCTCGAGCAGTACTTC.